The clone carrying this TCR beta chain was picked up one time. The antigen is unknown. The CDR3 is 14 amino acids. The junction had 9 bases not matched to a gene; V was cut back by 7 bases and J by 5 bases. Germline loops: CDR1 SQVTM, CDR2 ANQGSEA. This specimen belongs to a study of Graves' ophthalmopathy and Graves' hyperthyroidism. Overall study: Peripheral blood samples were taken at initial diagnosis, before any treatment.

CDR3 regions of TCR beta were amplified from RNA transcripts. The library came from an HTBI-primed first-round RT-PCR and a second-round multiplex PCR. One entry per CDR3 protein results from TCRdb running MiXCR on the multiplex PCR reads. This table holds 500,000 to 800,000 distinct CDR3 sequences, about 41% found once. Patients were left out if they had other autoimmune diseases, uncontrolled infections, pregnancy or lactation. The diagnostic workup employed clinical symptoms, serum thyroxine, TRAb, thyroid ultrasound and orbital computed tomography. Findings of the study overall: Most expanded clonotypes in thyroid above 0.001 frequency also showed up in blood.

Sample: peripheral blood. This clonotype was sampled from an adult man with Graves' ophthalmopathy. The chain uses TRBV29-1 and TRBJ2-1, with 9 bases that match TRBD2. The CDR3 is CSGGGGAFDNEQFF. Here the CDR3 DNA reads TGCAGCGGGGGCGGGGGGGCCTTTGACAATGAGCAGTTCTTC.